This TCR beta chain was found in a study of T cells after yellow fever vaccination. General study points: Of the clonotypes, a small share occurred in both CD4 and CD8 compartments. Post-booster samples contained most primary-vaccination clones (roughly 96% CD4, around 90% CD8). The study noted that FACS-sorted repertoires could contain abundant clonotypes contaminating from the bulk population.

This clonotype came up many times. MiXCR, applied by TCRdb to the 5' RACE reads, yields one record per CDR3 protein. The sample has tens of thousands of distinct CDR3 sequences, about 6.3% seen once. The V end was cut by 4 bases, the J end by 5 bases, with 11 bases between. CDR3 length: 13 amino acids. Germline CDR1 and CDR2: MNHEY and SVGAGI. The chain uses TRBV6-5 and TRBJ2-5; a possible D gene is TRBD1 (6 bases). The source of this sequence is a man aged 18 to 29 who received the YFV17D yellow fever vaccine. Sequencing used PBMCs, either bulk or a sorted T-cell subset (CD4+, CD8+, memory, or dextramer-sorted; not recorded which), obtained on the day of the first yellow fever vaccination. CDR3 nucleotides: TGTGCCAGCAGTTCGCCAGGGGATGAGACCCAGTACTTC. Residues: CASSSPGDETQYF.